These T cell receptor beta chains were read from a single sample in a study of blood T cell repertoires in COVID-19. Repertoires were generated with immunoSEQ multiplex PCR, while TCRdb's copy carries only in-frame clones and drops some. The table has about 210,000 clones, about 90% seen once. Sequenced sample: peripheral blood. These receptors came from a man aged 25-45 years with acute or convalescent COVID-19. The CDR3 runs from the conserved cysteine through the conserved F or W. Fields, in order: J gene, D gene, V gene, CDR3 protein, CDR3 DNA. The D gene is left open where the match is weak.

j_gene: TRBJ2-7; d_gene: TRBD1; v_gene: TRBV28; CDR3aa: CASSASGTGSLEQYF; CDR3nt: TGTGCCAGCAGCGCTTCCGGGACAGGGTCCCTCGAGCAGTACTTC
j_gene: TRBJ1-1; d_gene: NA; v_gene: TRBV6-5; CDR3aa: CASITTGNTEAFF; CDR3nt: TGTGCCAGTATTACTACAGGGAACACTGAAGCTTTCTTT
j_gene: TRBJ1-2; d_gene: TRBD1; v_gene: TRBV4-2; CDR3aa: CASSQATGQPNYGYTF; CDR3nt: TGTGCCAGCAGCCAGGCAACGGGACAGCCTAACTATGGCTACACCTTC
j_gene: TRBJ1-2; d_gene: NA; v_gene: TRBV7-9; CDR3aa: CASSLGRPAYGYTF; CDR3nt: TGTGCCAGCAGCTTGGGCAGGCCAGCCTATGGCTACACCTTC
j_gene: TRBJ2-3; d_gene: NA; v_gene: TRBV5-1; CDR3aa: CASSEQSSTDTQYF; CDR3nt: TGCGCCAGCAGCGAACAGTCTAGCACAGATACGCAGTATTTT
j_gene: TRBJ1-5; d_gene: NA; v_gene: TRBV18; CDR3aa: CATRQDSNQPQHF; CDR3nt: TGTGCCACCAGGCAGGATAGCAATCAGCCCCAGCATTTT
j_gene: TRBJ2-1; d_gene: NA; v_gene: TRBV7-3; CDR3aa: CASSLEGTGAEQFF; CDR3nt: TGTGCCAGCAGCTTAGAGGGAACGGGCGCGGAGCAGTTCTTC
j_gene: TRBJ1-2; d_gene: TRBD1; v_gene: TRBV28; CDR3aa: CASSSIPRGFNYGYTF; CDR3nt: TGTGCCAGCAGCAGTATCCCCAGGGGGTTTAACTATGGCTACACCTTC
j_gene: TRBJ2-2; d_gene: TRBD1; v_gene: TRBV29-1; CDR3aa: CSVAPRDRNTGELFF; CDR3nt: TGCAGCGTGGCCCCCCGGGACAGGAACACCGGGGAGCTGTTTTTT
j_gene: TRBJ1-6; d_gene: TRBD1; v_gene: TRBV27; CDR3aa: CASRDRVRNSPLHF; CDR3nt: TGTGCCAGCAGGGACAGGGTCAGGAATTCACCCCTCCACTTT
j_gene: TRBJ2-5; d_gene: TRBD2; v_gene: TRBV7-8; CDR3aa: CASSLLPAGGAETQYF; CDR3nt: TGTGCCAGCAGCTTACTCCCCGCGGGGGGGGCAGAGACCCAGTACTTC
j_gene: TRBJ2-2; d_gene: TRBD2; v_gene: TRBV19; CDR3aa: CASFGGGASSDTGELFF; CDR3nt: TGTGCCAGTTTCGGCGGGGGTGCTTCGTCCGACACCGGGGAGCTGTTTTTT
j_gene: TRBJ2-1; d_gene: NA; v_gene: TRBV2; CDR3aa: CASRYQVEQFF; CDR3nt: TGTGCCAGCAGGTATCAGGTTGAGCAGTTCTTC
j_gene: TRBJ1-3; d_gene: NA; v_gene: TRBV5-4; CDR3aa: CASSLTGSGNTIYF; CDR3nt: TGTGCCAGCAGCTTGACAGGGTCTGGAAACACCATATATTTT
j_gene: TRBJ1-1; d_gene: NA; v_gene: TRBV7-6; CDR3aa: CASSLVRDIDEAFF; CDR3nt: TGTGCCAGCAGCTTAGTACGGGACATCGATGAAGCTTTCTTT
j_gene: TRBJ1-1; d_gene: NA; v_gene: TRBV18; CDR3aa: CASSYREPPEAFF; CDR3nt: TGTGCCAGCTCGTACAGGGAGCCCCCTGAAGCTTTCTTT
j_gene: TRBJ2-1; d_gene: NA; v_gene: TRBV18; CDR3aa: CASSPFRSSYNEQFF; CDR3nt: TGTGCCAGCTCACCATTTCGCAGCTCCTACAATGAGCAGTTCTTC
j_gene: TRBJ1-1; d_gene: NA; v_gene: TRBV28; CDR3aa: CASSLRTLNTEAFF; CDR3nt: TGTGCCAGCAGTCTCAGGACTTTGAACACTGAAGCTTTCTTT